What follows are 20 T cell receptor beta chains derived from one specimen sequenced in a study of post-analysis software for immune sequencing data. Whole-study findings and limits: Compared with controls, patients had more of about 5 TRBV segments, including TRBV5-6, TRBV5-1 and TRBV20-1.

Every TCR beta cDNA library bore unique molecular identifiers. TCRdb fed the PCR reads into MiXCR, producing one record per CDR3 protein. The data show around 260,000 distinct CDR3 sequences, with 36% seen just once and around 5% held by the top ten. The antigens of these receptors remain unknown. The specimen sequenced was blood. The receptors come from a girl aged 5 to 17 with multiple sclerosis.

This clonotype appeared many times. The chain links TRBV10-3 to TRBJ1-1, with D perhaps TRBD1 (6 bases). Germline loops: CDR1 ENHRY, CDR2 SYGVKD. Trimming pared 6 bases from V and 0 bases from J, leaving 20 bases between. This CDR3 comprises 17 residues. In nucleotides, the CDR3 is TGTGCCATCAGCTCCAACAGGGTGATTAGTCTGAACACTGAAGCTTTCTTT. Amino acids: CAISSNRVISLNTEAFF.

This clonotype came up many times. V gene TRBV12-3 or TRBV12-4 combines with J gene TRBJ2-1; D might be TRBD2 (6 bases). V shed 8 bases and J shed 5 bases, with 16 bases lying between them. CDR3 length: 14 amino acids. CDR3 in amino acids: CASSQRRGHNEQFF. DNA for the CDR3: TGTGCCAGCTCTCAGCGGAGGGGCCACAATGAGCAGTTCTTC.

The CDR3 DNA follows: TGTGCCAGTAGGATTCTAGCGGGGGGCGGCAATGAGCAGTTCTTC. Translating gives CASRILAGGGNEQFF. The chain links TRBV6-1 to TRBJ2-1; 11 bases are shared with TRBD2. The trim removed 9 bases at V and 6 bases at J, leaving 10 bases unmatched. The CDR3 has 15 residues. CDR1 is MNHNS and CDR2 is SASEGT in the germline V gene.

This clonotype was seen repeatedly, ten times or more. This chain uses TRBV27 with TRBJ2-4, with D possibly TRBD2 on 6 matching bases. The CDR3 extends over 14 amino acids. V was trimmed by 0 bases and J by 6 bases, leaving 9 bases between them. Germline assignment: CDR1 MNHEY and CDR2 SMNVEV (reference sequence). Here the CDR3 reads CASSLSAGGNIQYF. CDR3 coding DNA: TGTGCCAGCAGTTTATCGGCCGGGGGAAACATTCAGTACTTC.

There are a few counts of this clonotype. Since a much larger clone is just one base distant, this may be a read error. V usage is TRBV6-2 or TRBV6-3 and J usage is TRBJ2-1; D may be TRBD1 or TRBD2 (6 bases each). Germline-derived CDR1 and CDR2 are MNHEY and SVGEGT. The CDR3 is 19 amino acids. Trimming stripped 1 base from V and 3 bases from J, with 22 bases between. The CDR3 reads CASSYLRGADRIDYNEQFF. CDR3 sequence (DNA): TGTGCCAGCAGTTACTTGCGCGGGGCTGACAGGATCGACTACAATGAGCAGTTCTTC.

To note about this clonotype: This may come from a read error, since a much larger clone is one base off. This chain joins TRBV3-1 and TRBJ2-6; D gene uncertain. This CDR3 contains 17 residues. Germline V CDR1 and CDR2: LGHDT, YNNKEL (reference sequence). The CDR3 DNA is TGTGCCAGCAACCAACAACCCTTGAGGAGTGGGGCCAACGTCCTGACTTTC. Translating gives CASNQQPLRSGANVLTF.

This clonotype was recorded many times. CDR3 loop: CASSLVVRGNEQFF. In DNA, the CDR3 is TGTGCCAGCAGCTTAGTGGTTCGTGGGAATGAGCAGTTCTTC. The chain employs TRBV11-2 and TRBJ2-1; no clear D gene. This CDR3 has 14 amino acids. Between the trimmed V and J ends, which lost 1 base and 7 bases, there was a span of 11 bases. Germline CDR1 reads SGHAT; CDR2 reads FQNNGV.

The chain employs TRBV27 and TRBJ1-2; D is unresolved. V was trimmed by 0 bases and J by 4 bases, leaving 9 bases between them. The CDR3 length is 14 residues. CDR1 is MNHEY, CDR2 SMNVEV, per germline (reference sequence). CDR3: CASSLSQASYGYTF. The CDR3 DNA reads as TGTGCCAGCAGTTTATCCCAGGCCAGCTATGGCTACACCTTC.

This chain connects TRBV7-2 to TRBJ2-1, with 7 bases lining up with TRBD2. The V gene's germline CDR1 is SGHTA and CDR2 FQGNSA. V shed 1 base, J shed 6 bases, and the junction held 6 bases outside the gene matches. The CDR3 sequence is 15 residues long. This CDR3 is CASSLDTGGRNEQFF. DNA of the CDR3: TGTGCCAGCAGCTTAGATACGGGAGGCCGCAATGAGCAGTTCTTC. Filled out from reference TRBV7-2 and TRBJ2-1, the complete variable domain reads GAGVSQSPSNKVTEKGKDVELRCDPISGHTALYWYRQSLGQGLEFLIYFQGNSAPDKSGLPSDRFSAERTGGSVSTLTIQRTQQEDSAVYLCASSLDTGGRNEQFFGPGTRLTVL.

In its sample, this clonotype was seen a few times. The rearrangement uses TRBV11-1 and TRBJ2-5; 8 bases fit TRBD2. Germline CDR1 and CDR2: SGHAT and FQDESV (reference sequence). The CDR3 is 17 amino acids. V gave up 5 bases and J gave up 11 bases; unmatched junction bases: 22. As DNA, the CDR3 is TGTGCCAGCAGCATCTACTGGGCGGGAGGTATCTACAATGAGCAGTACTTC. The encoded protein is CASSIYWAGGIYNEQYF.

The gene calls are TRBV20-1 and TRBJ2-1; D is possibly TRBD1 (6 bases). The DNA end lines up better with TRBJ2-7; the J call may be wrong. CDR3 length: 14 residues. CDR1 is DFQATT, CDR2 SNEGSKA, per germline (reference sequence). The CDR3 is CSALRGQHYNEQYF. In DNA, the CDR3 is TGCAGTGCGCTGAGAGGACAGCACTACAATGAGCAGTACTTC.

In its sample, this clonotype was seen many times. This chain connects TRBV20-1 to TRBJ2-1; 12 bases are a match to TRBD1. V shed 6 bases and J 8 bases; nucleotides not matched to a gene: 5. This CDR3 region has 13 residues. CDR1 and CDR2 from the germline V gene are DFQATT and SNEGSKA (reference sequence). CDR3 sequence (DNA): TGCAGTGCCGGAGGGACAGGGGGCCATGAGCAGTTCTTC. This sequence encodes CSAGGTGGHEQFF.

This clonotype was counted many times. The genes are TRBV27 and TRBJ2-5, with D possibly matching TRBD2 (6 bases). The CDR3 totals 14 residues. Germline CDR1 and CDR2: MNHEY and SMNVEV (reference sequence). Trimming shortened V by 3 bases and J by 9 bases, and 17 bases separated the two germline ends. The CDR3 sequence is CASSFTGPWEAQYF. The CDR3 DNA reads TGTGCCAGCAGTTTTACAGGTCCCTGGGAGGCCCAGTACTTC.

This sequence joins TRBV6-4 and TRBJ2-1; possibly TRBD2 for D (5 bases). The germline gives CDR1 MRHNA, CDR2 SNTAGT. The ends were cut back, 4 bases at V and 8 bases at J, with 18 bases in the middle. The CDR3 runs 15 residues. In DNA, the CDR3 is TGTGCCAGCAGTGGCTCGGACTCGCTGGCAGATGAGCAGTTCTTC. Amino acids: CASSGSDSLADEQFF.

The V call is TRBV5-1, the J call TRBJ2-5, with D perhaps matching TRBD1 or TRBD2 (5 bases each). Trimming took 6 bases from V and 4 from J, leaving 16 bases between them. The germline gives CDR1 SGHRS, CDR2 YFSETQ. The CDR3 covers 14 residues. CDR3 residues: CASTFGGTSETQYF. CDR3 in DNA: TGCGCCAGCACCTTTGGGGGTACGTCAGAGACCCAGTACTTC.

This chain uses TRBV12-3 or TRBV12-4 with TRBJ2-3; tentatively, D is TRBD2 (6 bases). This CDR3 has 16 residues. The ends were cut back, 6 bases at V and 2 bases at J, with 18 bases in the middle. In DNA, the CDR3 is TGTGCCAGCAGGCCCCCAAAGGGAGGTACCACAGATACGCAGTATTTT. Protein: CASRPPKGGTTDTQYF.

Of note for this clonotype: An end of the junction does not agree with germline; a read error may underlie this. The chain uses TRBV7-3 and TRBJ2-1; 7 nucleotides match TRBD2. CDR3 length: 15 amino acids. Germline V CDR1 and CDR2: SGHTA, FQGTGA. In DNA, the CDR3 is TGTGCCGGCAGCTTAGGGCCGGGACTAACGACGGAGCAGTTCTTC. This codes for CAGSLGPGLTTEQFF.

CDR3 amino acids: CSAGQGANTEAFF. Written as DNA, the CDR3 is TGCAGTGCTGGACAGGGGGCGAACACTGAAGCTTTCTTT. The chain combines TRBV20-1 with TRBJ1-1; 11 bases are a match to TRBD1. The V segment lost 5 bases and the J segment 1 base; nucleotides outside the gene matches: 0. The germline V gene has CDR1 DFQATT and CDR2 SNEGSKA (reference sequence). The CDR3 is 13 residues long.

A remark on this clonotype: The junction shows a germline mismatch at one end, possibly a read error. The gene calls are TRBV3-1 and TRBJ2-4, with D unresolved. This CDR3 spans 15 amino acids. Germline assignment: CDR1 LGHDT and CDR2 YNNKEL (reference sequence). CDR3 region: CASNQGELAKNIQYF. The CDR3, as DNA: TGTGCCAGCAACCAAGGTGAGCTGGCCAAAAACATTCAGTACTTC.

In regard to this clonotype: One base away lies a much larger clone, so this may be a sequencing read error. This CDR3 fails to terminate in the conserved phenylalanine or tryptophan, so it likely reflects a read error. The CDR3 spells CSVEDGRGAHRELFL. CDR3 bases: TGCAGCGTTGAAGATGGACGGGGGGCTCATAGGGAGCTGTTTTTG. This chain links TRBV29-1 with TRBJ2-2; the D gene is possibly TRBD2 (7 bases). The germline V gene encodes CDR1 SQVTM and CDR2 ANQGSEA. The CDR3 covers 15 residues. V shed 0 bases and J shed 9 bases, with 17 bases lying between them.